The 18 T cell receptor beta chains below were found in one sample sequenced in a study of OX40 agonist ivuxolimab in advanced cancers. Measured with immunoSEQ multiplex PCR; TCRdb has only the in-frame clones, and not every one. The sample includes about 43,000 clones, more than 75% of them seen just once. This material consisted of CD4+ or CD8+ T cells sorted from blood, taken in a trial of the OX40 agonist ivuxolimab. These TCRs come from an adult with an advanced solid tumor such as melanoma, head and neck, liver or kidney cancer.

Notes on this clone: The junction differs from germline at one of its ends, possibly a read error. The rearrangement links TRBV6-1 to TRBJ1-1; 7 bases line up with TRBD1. This CDR3 has 14 residues. The V gene's germline CDR1 is MNHNS and CDR2 SASEGT. The CDR3 loop reads CAVISDREVTEAFF. CDR3 DNA: TGCGCCGTGATATCCGACAGGGAGGTCACTGAAGCTTTCTTT.

V is TRBV19 and J is TRBJ1-1; D is perhaps TRBD1 (5 bases). This CDR3 has 13 amino acids. Looked up from germline, CDR1 is LNHDA and CDR2 is SQIVND (reference sequence). V was trimmed by 3 bases and J by 4 bases, leaving 9 bases between them. CDR3 sequence: CASSMGRGTEAFF. CDR3 coding DNA: TGTGCCAGTAGTATGGGGCGTGGCACTGAAGCTTTCTTT.

This chain uses TRBV7-9 with TRBJ2-7; the D is unclear. V was shortened by 2 bases and J by 6 bases, with 5 bases between the two germline ends. The germline CDR1 and CDR2 sequences are SEHNR and FQNEAQ (reference sequence). There are 11 residues in the CDR3. The CDR3, as DNA: TGTGCCAGCAGCTTAAGGTTCGAGCAGTACTTC. This gives the protein CASSLRFEQYF.

V gene TRBV27 combines with J gene TRBJ2-5; perhaps TRBD1 as D (6 bases). The V gene lost 0 bases and the J gene lost 6 bases, with 17 bases spanning the gap. CDR3 size: 16 residues. The germline gives CDR1 MNHEY, CDR2 SMNVEV (reference sequence). CDR3 DNA sequence: TGTGCCAGCAGTTTATCTCCCGGACAGTTCGTAAAGACCCAGTACTTC. Amino acids: CASSLSPGQFVKTQYF.

This chain joins TRBV4-3 and TRBJ2-7; TRBD2 agrees at 10 bases. Germline loops: CDR1 LGHNA, CDR2 YSLEER. Trimming removed 4 bases from V and 3 bases from J; junction bases left unmatched: 9. The CDR3 is 16 residues long. CDR3: CASSPDSGGTHYEQYF. The CDR3 DNA sequence: TGCGCCAGCAGCCCAGATAGCGGGGGGACCCACTACGAGCAGTACTTC.

Note on this clone: Other DNA sequences of this sample code for an identical CDR3. The gene calls are TRBV5-1 and TRBJ2-7; no definite D call. V lost 0 bases to trimming and J lost 3 bases, with 4 bases between them. CDR3 length equals 12 residues. In germline, CDR1 is SGHRS, CDR2 YFSETQ. This CDR3 reads CASSLGGYEQYF. The CDR3 DNA reads as TGCGCCAGCAGCTTGGGGGGCTACGAGCAGTACTTC. Looking up the rest from reference TRBV5-1 and TRBJ2-7 gives the full variable domain: KAGVTQTPRYLIKTRGQQVTLSCSPISGHRSVSWYQQTPGQGLQFLFEYFSETQRNKGNFPGRFSGRQFSNSRSEMNVSTLELGDSALYLCASSLGGYEQYFGPGTRLTVT.

The chain carries TRBV27 and TRBJ2-3; D gene uncertain. Germline CDR1 reads MNHEY; CDR2 reads SMNVEV (reference sequence). V dropped 6 bases and J dropped 0 bases, with 10 bases sitting between them. This CDR3 has 14 amino acids. The CDR3 loop reads CASSYLLSTDTQYF. The DNA for the CDR3 is TGTGCCAGCAGCTACCTCCTTAGCACAGATACGCAGTATTTT.

V gene TRBV9 combines with J gene TRBJ2-5; maybe TRBD2 (5 bases). This CDR3 is 15 amino acids long. Trimming shortened V by 3 bases and J by 1 base, and 13 bases separated the two germline ends. Germline lookup yields CDR1 SGDLS and CDR2 YYNGEE. The CDR3 DNA follows: TGTGCCAGCAGCGCCTCGGGGAGCCCCCAAGAGACCCAGTACTTC. Its protein is CASSASGSPQETQYF.

The J gene is TRBJ2-7, the V gene TRBV19; D remains ambiguous. Deletions cut 3 bases from V and 3 bases from J, with 9 bases between. This CDR3 comprises 13 residues. Germline V CDR1 and CDR2: LNHDA, SQIVND (reference sequence). The CDR3 DNA sequence: TGTGCCAGTAGTATCAGACTCTTCTACGAGCAGTACTTC. Protein: CASSIRLFYEQYF.

This chain uses TRBV11-2 with TRBJ2-3; D is undetermined. Germline-derived CDR1 and CDR2 are SGHAT and FQNNGV. The CDR3 runs to 16 residues. V lost 0 bases and J lost 2, with 12 bases in between. CDR3 loop: CASSLEHNRFTDTQYF. In nucleotides, the CDR3 is TGTGCCAGCAGCTTAGAACACAATCGATTCACAGATACGCAGTATTTT.

The V and J genes are TRBV7-9 and TRBJ2-2; 9 bases fit TRBD2. V lost 4 bases to trimming and J lost 4 bases; unmatched junction nucleotides: 13. Looked up from germline, CDR1 is SEHNR and CDR2 is FQNEAQ (reference sequence). The length of the CDR3 is 18 residues. The DNA for the CDR3 is TGTGCCAGCAGCTCGCGAGGAGGTAGCGGGGGACCCACCGGGGAGCTGTTTTTT. It encodes CASSSRGGSGGPTGELFF.

The CDR3 protein is CASSVAGTGSLEEQYF. In DNA, the CDR3 is TGTGCCAGCAGCGTAGCGGGGACAGGGTCCTTGGAGGAGCAGTACTTC. The rearrangement joins TRBV9 to TRBJ2-7; 9 positions agree with TRBD1. This CDR3 spans 16 amino acids. Trimming removed 0 bases from V and 7 bases from J; junction bases left unmatched: 11. Germline V gene lookup returns CDR1 SGDLS and CDR2 YYNGEE.

The chain couples TRBV5-1 to TRBJ1-5; 11 nucleotides match TRBD1. V was pared by 3 bases and J by 7 bases, with 3 bases of the junction left unmatched. CDR1 and CDR2 from the germline V gene are SGHRS and YFSETQ. The CDR3 length is 14 residues. The CDR3 nucleotides are TGCGCCAGCAGCTGGACAGGGGGCTTGCAGCCCCAGCATTTT. It specifies CASSWTGGLQPQHF.

V gene TRBV5-1 combines with J gene TRBJ2-2; 10 bases match TRBD1. With V trimmed by 4 bases and J by 3 bases, 6 bases remained unmatched. This CDR3 is built from 16 residues. CDR1 is SGHRS and CDR2 is YFSETQ in the germline V gene. The CDR3 sequence: CASSLTGGADTGELFF. Here the CDR3 DNA reads TGCGCCAGCAGCCTGACAGGGGGCGCGGACACCGGGGAGCTGTTTTTT. The full variable domain, rest sourced from reference TRBV5-1 and TRBJ2-2, is KAGVTQTPRYLIKTRGQQVTLSCSPISGHRSVSWYQQTPGQGLQFLFEYFSETQRNKGNFPGRFSGRQFSNSRSEMNVSTLELGDSALYLCASSLTGGADTGELFFGEGSRLTVL.

The chain combines TRBV5-4 with TRBJ2-1; TRBD2 matches 9 bases. V shed 1 base and J 9 bases; nucleotides not matched to a gene: 5. Looked up from germline, CDR1 is SGHNT and CDR2 is YYREEE (reference sequence). This CDR3 has 14 amino acids. CDR3 nucleotides: TGTGCCAGCAGCTTGTGGCGGGGGGGCGTTGAGCAGTTCTTC. Protein: CASSLWRGGVEQFF.

This chain links TRBV27 with TRBJ2-7; D is undetermined. The CDR3 length is 12 residues. Germline V gives CDR1 MNHEY, CDR2 SMNVEV (reference sequence). The V end was cut by 6 bases, the J end by 2 bases, with 8 bases between. In DNA form, the CDR3 reads TGTGCCAGCAGAGGGAACGCCTACGAGCAGTACTTC. It translates to CASRGNAYEQYF.

The genes are TRBV7-7 and TRBJ1-3, with D perhaps matching TRBD1 (5 bases). This CDR3 has 15 residues. CDR1 and CDR2 (germline): SSHAT, FNYEAQ (reference sequence). Trimming left V 3 bases short and J 2 bases short, with 11 bases between. The CDR3 loop reads CASSFGDSPGNTIYF. The CDR3 DNA follows: TGTGCCAGCAGCTTTGGCGACAGCCCTGGAAACACCATATATTTT.

The chain recombines TRBV27 with TRBJ2-3; 8 bases match TRBD2. CDR1 is MNHEY and CDR2 is SMNVEV in the germline V gene (reference sequence). The CDR3 is 15 amino acids. The ends lost 5 bases at V and 2 bases at J; junction bases unmatched: 6. The CDR3 sequence: CASSVLAELTDTQYF. The CDR3 DNA follows: TGTGCCAGCAGTGTACTAGCGGAGCTCACAGATACGCAGTATTTT.